One and the same sample provided the 30 T cell receptor beta chains below, sequenced in a study of CD8+CD57+ T cells in acquired aplastic anemia. The study profiled TCR beta VDJ and CDR3 using genomic DNA as template. TCRdb ran MiXCR on the reads and lists one entry per CDR3 protein. Altogether some 42,000 distinct CDR3 sequences are present, 65% to 70% being singletons, with the ten largest covering 23%. Sequencing input: sorted CD4+, CD8+, or CD8+CD57+ T cells (not recorded which) from PBMCs. The receptors shown here come from a human donor in good health, serving as a control.

The chain joins TRBV19 to TRBJ2-5; D may be TRBD1 (6 bases). Germline CDR1 reads LNHDA; CDR2 reads SQIVND (reference sequence). There are 14 residues in the CDR3. Deletions cut 6 bases from V and 7 bases from J, with 18 bases between. For the CDR3, the DNA is TGTGCCAGTAGCCCCCCCGGACAGAGTAGGACCCAGTACTTC. It yields the protein CASSPPGQSRTQYF.

The chain uses TRBV6-1 and TRBJ1-4; perhaps TRBD1 as D (5 bases). This CDR3 comprises 15 residues. The germline CDR1 and CDR2 sequences are MNHNS and SASEGT. Trimming removed 1 base from V and 13 bases from J, with 19 bases in between. Here the CDR3 reads CASSEGGPNGLRLFF. The CDR3 DNA reads TGTGCCAGCAGTGAAGGGGGACCGAATGGATTGAGACTGTTTTTT.

This clonotype came up many times. The gene calls are TRBV14 and TRBJ2-7; D unresolved. Trimming removed 6 bases at V and 1 base at J, with 10 bases between. The CDR3 contains 13 residues. In germline, CDR1 is SGHDN, CDR2 FVKESK. This chain's CDR3 is CASSSPLSYEQYF. The CDR3 DNA reads as TGTGCCAGCAGTTCCCCTTTATCCTACGAGCAGTACTTC.

This clonotype was picked up one time. One end of the junction fails to match germline, which may point to a read error. V gene TRBV7-2 combines with J gene TRBJ1-2; the D gene is possibly TRBD1 (5 bases). CDR3 size: 15 residues. Germline CDR1 and CDR2: SGHTA and FQGNSA. Written as DNA, the CDR3 is TGTGCCATCAGCTTAGGCCCGGGGGTTACTTATGGCTACACCTTC. Protein sequence: CAISLGPGVTYGYTF.

This chain uses TRBV20-1 with TRBJ2-7; 10 bases match TRBD2. Germline V gene data show CDR1 as DFQATT and CDR2 as SNEGSKA (reference sequence). The CDR3 is 15 residues long. The V and J ends lost 5 bases and 3 bases, in that order; junction bases with no gene match: 10. The CDR3 DNA reads as TGCAGTGCTGACGGCCTAGCGGGGGACTACTACGAGCAGTACTTC. It codes for CSADGLAGDYYEQYF.

V and J are TRBV29-1 and TRBJ2-7, with D possibly being TRBD1 or TRBD2 (6 bases each). Germline V gene sequence: CDR1 SQVTM, CDR2 ANQGSEA. The CDR3 runs to 13 residues. The V and J ends lost 5 bases and 3 bases respectively, with 14 bases between them. The CDR3 nucleotides are TGCAGCGTTCTGGTAGCGGACAGCTACGAGCAGTACTTC. It encodes CSVLVADSYEQYF.

The gene calls are TRBV7-8 and TRBJ1-1; D unclear. V was shortened by 4 bases and J by 1 base, with 7 bases between the two germline ends. The CDR3 loop spans 13 amino acids. Germline CDR1 and CDR2: SGHVS and FQNEAQ. The CDR3: CASSSGSNTEAFF. The CDR3 DNA reads TGTGCCAGCAGCTCGGGTTCGAACACTGAAGCTTTCTTT.

The gene calls are TRBV6-1 and TRBJ1-5; possibly TRBD1 for D (6 bases). Trimming stripped 4 bases from V and 3 bases from J, with 10 bases between. CDR3 length: 14 residues. The V gene's germline CDR1 is MNHNS and CDR2 SASEGT. The CDR3 region has the DNA TGTGCCAGCAGTGTGGGGGCTTCCAATCAGCCCCAGCATTTT. Protein sequence: CASSVGASNQPQHF.

V usage is TRBV20-1 and J usage is TRBJ1-5; the match to TRBD1 covers 12 bases. V trimming: 5 bases; J trimming: 6 bases; junction bases outside the gene matches: 11. Germline loops: CDR1 DFQATT, CDR2 SNEGSKA (reference sequence). This CDR3 spans 16 amino acids. The CDR3 loop is CSASRPGTGGGQPQHF. The CDR3 DNA reads TGCAGTGCTTCACGCCCCGGGACAGGGGGCGGTCAGCCCCAGCATTTT.

This chain links TRBV2 with TRBJ2-3, with TRBD2 matching over 10 bases. Germline values: CDR1 SNHLY, CDR2 FYNNEI. The CDR3 covers 15 residues. Unmatched junction bases numbered 7, after V lost 6 bases and J lost 4 bases. This CDR3 is CASRLAGPVSDTQYF. The CDR3 DNA reads as TGTGCCAGCAGACTAGCGGGGCCAGTTTCAGATACGCAGTATTTT.

With respect to this clonotype: One end of the junction does not line up with germline, which may come from a read error. The chain uses TRBV2 and TRBJ1-1; no reliable D call. This CDR3 is 14 amino acids long. The germline CDR1 and CDR2 sequences are SNHLY and FYNNEI. The DNA of the CDR3 is TGCGCCAGCAGTAAAATACAGCAGAACACTGAAGCTTTCTTT. It specifies CASSKIQQNTEAFF.

The chain combines TRBV7-8 with TRBJ1-1; D not certain. The CDR3 covers 14 residues. Looked up from germline, CDR1 is SGHVS and CDR2 is FQNEAQ. V was pared by 5 bases and J by 7 bases, with 17 bases between. The CDR3 here is CASSARWARGEAFF. The CDR3 DNA reads TGTGCCAGCAGCGCCCGGTGGGCCCGGGGTGAAGCTTTCTTT.

There are many counts of this clonotype. This chain joins TRBV6-1 and TRBJ1-5; D is perhaps TRBD1 (6 bases). Per germline, CDR1 MNHNS and CDR2 SASEGT. The CDR3 length is 14 residues. Trimming took off 10 bases at V and 0 bases at J, with 13 bases between the two ends. CDR3 residues: CAIRTVYSNQPQHF. The CDR3 DNA is TGTGCCATCAGGACAGTCTATAGCAATCAGCCCCAGCATTTT.

V gene TRBV29-1 combines with J gene TRBJ1-1; a possible D gene is TRBD1 (6 bases). The CDR3 length is 12 residues. Germline values: CDR1 SQVTM, CDR2 ANQGSEA. Trimming stripped 7 bases from V and 8 bases from J, with 17 bases between. CDR3 sequence: CSAPIQGREAFF. CDR3 nucleotide sequence: TGCAGCGCGCCAATACAGGGCAGGGAAGCTTTCTTT.

J is TRBJ2-5 and V is TRBV10-3, with D perhaps TRBD1 (5 bases). V was trimmed by 2 bases and J by 2 bases, leaving 12 bases between them. This CDR3 region has 15 residues. CDR1 and CDR2 from the germline V gene are ENHRY and SYGVKD. CDR3 nucleotides: TGTGCCATCAGTGAGCGACAGCTTGTACAAGAGACCCAGTACTTC. Translating gives CAISERQLVQETQYF.

The gene calls are TRBV5-1 and TRBJ2-1; 8 nucleotides align to TRBD2. V lost 4 bases, J lost 7 bases, and 7 bases stayed unmatched. The CDR3 extends over 14 amino acids. Germline-derived CDR1 and CDR2 are SGHRS and YFSETQ. The CDR3 loop is CASSTGTSNNEQFF. CDR3 bases: TGCGCCAGCAGCACCGGGACTAGTAATAATGAGCAGTTCTTC.

This chain connects TRBV24-1 to TRBJ2-2; 7 nucleotides line up with TRBD1. Per the germline V gene, CDR1 is KGHDR and CDR2 is SFDVKD. J was trimmed by 3 bases and V by 9 bases; bases with no gene match: 9. The CDR3 spans 15 residues. The CDR3 DNA sequence: TGTGCCACCCGTTCGGGCAGGGGGTACACCGGGGAGCTGTTTTTT. Its protein product is CATRSGRGYTGELFF.

The chain joins TRBV10-3 to TRBJ2-7, with 7 positions matching TRBD2. The V gene's germline CDR1 is ENHRY and CDR2 SYGVKD. This CDR3 has 14 residues. V shed 4 bases, J shed 0 bases, and the junction held 3 bases outside the gene matches. The CDR3 DNA follows: TGTGCCATCAGTGGTAGCGGGCGCTCCTACGAGCAGTACTTC. It is translated as CAISGSGRSYEQYF.

The rearrangement joins TRBV24-1 to TRBJ1-5, with unresolved D. Trimming shortened V by 5 bases and J by 5 bases, and 12 bases separated the two germline ends. There are 14 residues in the CDR3. Germline CDR1 and CDR2: KGHDR and SFDVKD. In DNA form, the CDR3 reads TGTGCCACCAGTGGGACGGGAGAACATCAGCCCCAGCATTTT. It codes for CATSGTGEHQPQHF.

The V call is TRBV9, the J call TRBJ1-2, with D hard to call. Trimming left V 4 bases short and J 2 bases short, with 39 bases between. Germline CDR1 and CDR2: SGDLS and YYNGEE. The CDR3 contains 23 residues. The CDR3 DNA reads TGTGCCAGCAGCCTCTCCTCAGGATCAAAACACAACAGCGGGGTAGGGAGAAACTATGGCTACACCTTC. Protein sequence: CASSLSSGSKHNSGVGRNYGYTF.

V gene TRBV29-1 combines with J gene TRBJ2-7; no clear D gene. CDR3 length equals 12 residues. Trimming left V 4 bases short and J 0 bases short, with 7 bases between. Germline V gives CDR1 SQVTM, CDR2 ANQGSEA. CDR3 loop: CSVAQTSYEQYF. For the CDR3, the DNA is TGCAGCGTTGCACAGACCTCCTACGAGCAGTACTTC.

This chain joins TRBV25-1 and TRBJ2-5, with TRBD2 matching 12 bases. V was clipped by 0 bases and J by 4 bases; unmatched bases: 15. CDR3 length equals 20 residues. Germline V gene lookup returns CDR1 MGHDK and CDR2 SYGVNS. The CDR3 protein is CASSEYGSASSGGVVETQYF. The DNA of the CDR3 is TGTGCCAGCAGTGAATATGGGTCCGCCTCTAGCGGGGGGGTGGTAGAGACCCAGTACTTC.

The table lists this clonotype with many counts. V is TRBV5-1 and J is TRBJ1-1, with 9 nucleotides matching TRBD1. V lost 3 bases to trimming and J lost 3 bases; unmatched junction nucleotides: 12. The CDR3 extends over 17 amino acids. Germline CDR1 reads SGHRS; CDR2 reads YFSETQ. In nucleotides, the CDR3 is TGCGCCAGCAGCTGGACAGGGGAATTTGTGGACGACACTGAAGCTTTCTTT. Amino acid sequence: CASSWTGEFVDDTEAFF.

This clonotype was detected many times. A single base separates this from a much larger clone, so it may be a read error. The V gene is TRBV7-2, the J gene TRBJ2-4; 7 bases map to TRBD2. In germline, CDR1 is SGHTA, CDR2 FQGNSA. This CDR3 has 16 residues. The CDR3 region is CARSTQAGTSKNIQYF. The CDR3, as DNA: TGTGCCCGCAGCACCCAAGCGGGGACCTCCAAAAACATTCAGTACTTC. The full variable domain, its missing parts supplied by reference TRBV7-2 and TRBJ2-4, is GAGVSQSPSNKVTEKGKDVELRCDPISGHTALYWYRQSLGQGLEFLIYFQGNSAPDKSGLPSDRFSAERTGGSVSTLTIQRTQQEDSAVYLCARSTQAGTSKNIQYFGAGTRLSVL.

This sequence joins TRBV20-1 and TRBJ2-7; TRBD2 agrees at 7 bases. This CDR3 has 12 amino acids. Trimming removed 3 bases from V and 5 bases from J; junction bases left unmatched: 4. Germline values: CDR1 DFQATT, CDR2 SNEGSKA (reference sequence). The CDR3 is CSASGGGDEQYF. In DNA form, the CDR3 reads TGCAGTGCTAGCGGGGGAGGGGACGAGCAGTACTTC.

The rearrangement links TRBV19 to TRBJ1-6, with a tentative D call TRBD1 (6 bases). CDR1 is LNHDA and CDR2 is SQIVND in the germline V gene (reference sequence). This CDR3 region has 10 residues. Trimming removed 10 bases from V and 8 bases from J, with 6 bases in between. This CDR3 is CATGDSPLHF. Written as DNA, the CDR3 is TGTGCCACAGGGGATTCACCCCTCCACTTT.

The rearrangement uses TRBV29-1 and TRBJ2-7; tentatively, D is TRBD2 (6 bases). Germline values: CDR1 SQVTM, CDR2 ANQGSEA. This CDR3 spans 13 amino acids. The V end was cut by 4 bases, the J end by 1 base, with 11 bases between. CDR3 coding DNA: TGCAGCGTTGTGGCGGGGACGTCCTACGAGCAGTACTTC. It translates to CSVVAGTSYEQYF.

At least ten counts were recorded for this clonotype. The junction and the germline gene differ at one end; a read error may be behind it. This chain joins TRBV7-7 and TRBJ2-1; 10 bases align to TRBD2. Germline CDR1 and CDR2: SSHAT and FNYEAQ (reference sequence). The CDR3 sequence is 16 residues long. CDR3 residues: CASSSLSGGTYNEQFF. CDR3 nucleotides: TGTGCTAGCAGTTCCCTTAGCGGGGGGACCTACAATGAGCAGTTCTTC.

The genes are TRBV20-1 and TRBJ1-1, with a tentative D call TRBD1 (5 bases). Germline V gene sequence: CDR1 DFQATT, CDR2 SNEGSKA (reference sequence). There are 15 residues in the CDR3. Trimming shortened V by 7 bases and J by 4 bases, and 22 bases separated the two germline ends. For the CDR3, the DNA is TGCAGTGTCGACTCAAGGGACGCTAGGGGCACTGAAGCTTTCTTT. Protein sequence: CSVDSRDARGTEAFF.

The CDR3 DNA sequence: TGTGCCAGCAGCGGACACAGGAGCACAGATACGCAGTATTTT. The encoded protein is CASSGHRSTDTQYF. The chain carries TRBV5-4 and TRBJ2-3; a possible D gene is TRBD1 (5 bases). Germline assignment: CDR1 SGHNT and CDR2 YYREEE (reference sequence). This CDR3 comprises 14 residues. V lost 4 bases to trimming and J lost 0 bases, with 9 bases between them.